This T cell receptor (beta chain) was observed in a study of shared clonotypes between healthy human individuals. The protocol was immunoSEQ multiplex PCR, while the TCRdb copy is restricted to in-frame clones and leaves out a portion. The sample shows about 1.5 million clones, about 96% of them seen only once. Germline lookup yields CDR1 SGHRS and CDR2 YFSETQ. With 1 base removed from V and 9 bases from J, the gap between germline ends came to 11 bases. The CDR3 runs to 13 residues. The receptor was isolated from a man under 40 in good health. Sequencing input: naive CD4+ T cells sorted from blood. Subset noted: CD45RA+ positively selected. The chain combines TRBV5-1 with TRBJ2-4; either TRBD1 or TRBD2 may supply D (6 bases each). Written as DNA, the CDR3 is TGCGCCAGCAGCTTGCCGGGGGCCAGCATTCAGTACTTC. Its translation is CASSLPGASIQYF.